This T cell receptor (beta chain) was observed in a study of blood T cell repertoires in COVID-19. Study at large: Donors in the United States, Italy and Spain gave samples during acute or convalescent COVID-19.

V gave up 2 bases and J gave up 4 bases; unmatched junction bases: 3. Germline V lookup: CDR1 WSHSY, CDR2 SAAADI. The CDR3 has 15 residues. Assay: immunoSEQ multiplex PCR; the TCRdb copy retains only in-frame clones and omits some. The sample shows 160,000 or so clones, 82% of them seen only once. The source material was peripheral blood. The V call is TRBV10-2, the J call TRBJ2-5; 11 bases agree with TRBD2. This sequence was found in a woman in her 70s with acute or convalescent COVID-19. The CDR3 DNA is TGCGCCAGCAGTGAGGCTAGCGGGGGGCTAGAGACCCAGTACTTC. Amino acid sequence: CASSEASGGLETQYF.